What follows describes a single T cell receptor beta chain. As yet, its antigen is unknown. Libraries were UMI-labeled 5' RACE TRB cDNA. TCRdb reanalyzed the 5' RACE reads and collapses them to one entry per CDR3 protein, without DNA. The sample includes some 150,000 distinct CDR3 sequences. This record belongs to a study of CXCR3-negative and CXCR3-positive naive CD8 T cells. Looking at the study overall: Cumulative TRB read yield was roughly 130 million, averaging about 1.5 +/- 0.3 million per library. Points from the study as a whole: Surface CD5 was comparable between naive subsets; TCR strength was inferred from TRB CDR3 properties. The TRB CDR3s that CXCR3-positive naive cells carried were more hydrophobic than those of CXCR3-negative naive cells. Diversity in memory CD8+ cells fell much lower than the comparably high levels seen in both naive subsets.

Germline values: CDR1 SQVTM, CDR2 ANQGSEA. This CDR3 is built from 16 residues. This receptor was obtained from a human donor in good health. Some clones in this sample may be carry-over from other donors' samples. The chain recombines TRBV29-1 with TRBJ2-1; TCRdb lists TRBD2, though no DNA is available to test this call. Sequencing was carried out using naive CXCR3+ CD8+ T cells from blood. The subset here: CD45RO-CCR7+CD27+CD95- naive CD8+ T cells expressing CXCR3 (TNR3+). This CDR3 reads CSVEDLAGGPRDEQFF.